This T cell receptor beta chain emerged from a study of glioma-infiltrating T cells. Study outcomes and limitations: CDR3 overlap between tissue and blood was very small. Tissue-blood divergence was below expectation in non-neoplastic patients, above in gliomas.

The iRepertoire nested amplicon-rescue multiplex PCR amplified TCR alpha and beta CDR3s from RNA. Using its own MiXCR run on the multiplex PCR reads, TCRdb lists one record per CDR3 protein. The sample includes 110,000 or so distinct CDR3 sequences, approximately 26% seen only once; the top ten take roughly 37%. This clonotype occurred many times. What it binds is not known. The V gene end was trimmed by 6 bases and the J gene end by 2 bases; junction bases not matched to a gene: 7. The length of the CDR3 is 14 residues. Germline CDR1 MNHNS, CDR2 SASEGT. This receptor was identified in a human donor with low-grade glioma or glioblastoma, undergoing nonglioma brain surgery, or in good health (not recorded which). The chain combines TRBV6-1 with TRBJ2-7, with 7 bases fitting TRBD1. The sample was glioma tissue, nonneoplastic brain tissue, or PBMCs (not recorded which). The chain's CDR3 is CASRRPGQTYEQYF. DNA for the CDR3: TGTGCCAGCAGACGGCCGGGACAGACCTACGAGCAGTACTTC.